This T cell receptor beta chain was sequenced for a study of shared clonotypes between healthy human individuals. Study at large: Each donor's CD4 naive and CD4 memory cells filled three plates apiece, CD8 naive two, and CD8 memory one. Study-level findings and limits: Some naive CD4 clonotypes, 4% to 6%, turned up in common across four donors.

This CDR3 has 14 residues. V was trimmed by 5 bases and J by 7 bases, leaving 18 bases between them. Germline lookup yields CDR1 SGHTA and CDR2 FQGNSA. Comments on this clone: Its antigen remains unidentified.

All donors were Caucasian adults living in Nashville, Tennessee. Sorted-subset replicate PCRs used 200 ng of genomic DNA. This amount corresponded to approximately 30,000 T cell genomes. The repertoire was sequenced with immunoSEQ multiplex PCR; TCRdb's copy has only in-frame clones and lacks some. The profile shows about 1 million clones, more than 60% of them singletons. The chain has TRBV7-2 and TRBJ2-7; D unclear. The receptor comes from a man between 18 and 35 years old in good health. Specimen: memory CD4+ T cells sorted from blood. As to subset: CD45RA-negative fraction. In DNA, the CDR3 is TGTGCCAGCAGCACTCGGGCGCAGGTGTGGGAGCAGTACTTC. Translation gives CASSTRAQVWEQYF.